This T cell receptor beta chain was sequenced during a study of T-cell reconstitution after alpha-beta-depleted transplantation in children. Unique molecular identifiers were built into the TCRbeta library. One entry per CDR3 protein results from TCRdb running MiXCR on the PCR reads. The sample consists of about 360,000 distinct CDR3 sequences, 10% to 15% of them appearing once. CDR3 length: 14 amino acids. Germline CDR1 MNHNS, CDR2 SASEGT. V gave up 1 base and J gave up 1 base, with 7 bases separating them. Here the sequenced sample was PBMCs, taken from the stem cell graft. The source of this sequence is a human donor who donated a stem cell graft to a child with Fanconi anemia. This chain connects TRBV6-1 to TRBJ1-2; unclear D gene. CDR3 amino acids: CASSEGRDNYGYTF. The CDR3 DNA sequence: TGTGCCAGCAGTGAAGGTCGAGATAACTATGGCTACACCTTC.